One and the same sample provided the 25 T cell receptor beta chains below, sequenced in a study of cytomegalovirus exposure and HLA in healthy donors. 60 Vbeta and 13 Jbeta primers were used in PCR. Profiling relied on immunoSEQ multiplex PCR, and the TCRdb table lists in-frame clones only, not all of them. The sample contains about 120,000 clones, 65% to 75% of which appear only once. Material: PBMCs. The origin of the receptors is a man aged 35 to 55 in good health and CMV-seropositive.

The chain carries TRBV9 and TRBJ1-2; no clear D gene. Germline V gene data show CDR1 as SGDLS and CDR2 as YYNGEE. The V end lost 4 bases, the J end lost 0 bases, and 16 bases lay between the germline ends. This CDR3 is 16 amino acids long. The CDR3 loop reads CASSPTSGVSNYGYTF. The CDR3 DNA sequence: TGTGCCAGCAGCCCCACGAGCGGGGTTTCTAACTATGGCTACACCTTC.

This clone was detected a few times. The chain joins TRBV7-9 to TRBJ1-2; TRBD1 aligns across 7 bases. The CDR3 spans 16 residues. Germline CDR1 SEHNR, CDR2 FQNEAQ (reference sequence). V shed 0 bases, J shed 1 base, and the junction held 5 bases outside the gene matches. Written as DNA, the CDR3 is TGTGCCAGCAGCTTAGCGGCAGGGGGGAATAACTATGGCTACACCTTC. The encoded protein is CASSLAAGGNNYGYTF.

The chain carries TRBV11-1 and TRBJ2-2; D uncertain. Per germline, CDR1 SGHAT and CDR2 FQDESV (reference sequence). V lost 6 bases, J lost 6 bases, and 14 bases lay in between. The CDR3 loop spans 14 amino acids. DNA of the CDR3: TGTGCCAGCAGAATTGACATCCAGGCCGGGGAGCTGTTTTTT. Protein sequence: CASRIDIQAGELFF.

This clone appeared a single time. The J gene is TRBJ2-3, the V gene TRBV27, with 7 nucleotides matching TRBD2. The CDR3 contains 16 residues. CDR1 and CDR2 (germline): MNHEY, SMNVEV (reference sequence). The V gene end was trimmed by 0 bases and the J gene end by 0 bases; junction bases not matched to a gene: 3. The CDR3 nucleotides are TGTGCCAGCAGTTTATCCCAGCGGGGAAGCACAGATACGCAGTATTTT. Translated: CASSLSQRGSTDTQYF.

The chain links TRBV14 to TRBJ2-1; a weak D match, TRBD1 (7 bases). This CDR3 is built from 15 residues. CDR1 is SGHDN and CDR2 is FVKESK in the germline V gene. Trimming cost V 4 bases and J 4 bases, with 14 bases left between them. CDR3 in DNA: TGTGCCAGCAGCCTGCCACAGGGGACTTACAATGAGCAGTTCTTC. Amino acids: CASSLPQGTYNEQFF.

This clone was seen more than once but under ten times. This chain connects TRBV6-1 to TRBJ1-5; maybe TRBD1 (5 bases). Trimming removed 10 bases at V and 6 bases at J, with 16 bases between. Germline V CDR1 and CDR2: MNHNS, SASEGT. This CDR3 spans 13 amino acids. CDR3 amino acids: CAIAPTEGQPQHF. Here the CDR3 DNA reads TGTGCCATCGCACCGACAGAAGGTCAGCCCCAGCATTTT.

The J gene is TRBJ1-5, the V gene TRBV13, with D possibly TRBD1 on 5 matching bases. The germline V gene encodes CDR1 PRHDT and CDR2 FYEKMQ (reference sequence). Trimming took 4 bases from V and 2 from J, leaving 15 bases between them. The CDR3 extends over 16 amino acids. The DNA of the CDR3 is TGTGCCAGCAGCTCGAGCCGGGGGTCGGGCAATCAGCCCCAGCATTTT. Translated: CASSSSRGSGNQPQHF.

The CDR3 bases are TGTGCCATCAGTGAGGGCGCGGGAGCGGGAGCGGCTGAGCAGTTCTTC. Translating gives CAISEGAGAGAAEQFF. The gene calls are TRBV10-3 and TRBJ2-1; 8 bases are a match to TRBD2. The J segment lost 9 bases and the V segment lost 2 bases, leaving 12 bases of the junction unmatched. The CDR3 consists of 16 residues. Germline-derived CDR1 and CDR2 are ENHRY and SYGVKD.

Written as DNA, the CDR3 is TGTGCCAGCAGCCTGGGGGACAGGGAGGGGAATACGCAGTATTTT. Protein: CASSLGDREGNTQYF. The chain recombines TRBV7-9 with TRBJ2-3, with 9 nucleotides matching TRBD1. With 5 bases clipped from V and 7 bases from J, the junction kept 10 bases outside the gene matches. The germline V gene has CDR1 SEHNR and CDR2 FQNEAQ (reference sequence). This CDR3 is 15 amino acids long. Supplemented by reference TRBV7-9 and TRBJ2-3, the full variable domain reads DTGVSQNPRHKITKRGQNVTFRCDPISEHNRLYWYRQTLGQGPEFLTYFQNEAQLEKSRLLSDRFSAERPKGSFSTLEIQRTEQGDSAMYLCASSLGDREGNTQYFGPGTRLTVL.

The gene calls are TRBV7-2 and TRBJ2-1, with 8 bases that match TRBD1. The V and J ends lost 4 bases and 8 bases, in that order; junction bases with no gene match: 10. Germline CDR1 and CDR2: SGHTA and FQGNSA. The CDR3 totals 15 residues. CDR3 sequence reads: CASSSRQGSRDEQFF. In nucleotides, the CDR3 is TGTGCCAGCAGCTCCAGACAGGGGAGTCGTGATGAGCAGTTCTTC.

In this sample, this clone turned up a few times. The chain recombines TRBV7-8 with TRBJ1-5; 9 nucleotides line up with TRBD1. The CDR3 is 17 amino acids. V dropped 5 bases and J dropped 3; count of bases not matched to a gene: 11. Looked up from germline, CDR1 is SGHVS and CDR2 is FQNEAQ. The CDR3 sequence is CASSTQQGAFNNQPQHF. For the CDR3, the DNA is TGTGCCAGCAGCACCCAACAGGGGGCTTTTAACAATCAGCCCCAGCATTTT.

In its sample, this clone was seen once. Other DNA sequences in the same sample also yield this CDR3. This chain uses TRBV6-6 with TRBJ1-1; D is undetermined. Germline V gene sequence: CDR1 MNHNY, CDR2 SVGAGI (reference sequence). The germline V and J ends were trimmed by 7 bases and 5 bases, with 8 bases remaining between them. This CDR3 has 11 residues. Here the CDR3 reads CASTPRTEAFF. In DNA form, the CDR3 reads TGTGCCAGCACTCCGAGGACTGAAGCTTTCTTT.

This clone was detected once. The chain's CDR3 is CASSSTGGNGYTF. CDR3 nucleotides: TGTGCCAGCTCATCGACAGGGGGAAATGGCTACACCTTC. The chain combines TRBV18 with TRBJ1-2; 9 nucleotides line up with TRBD1. J was trimmed by 6 bases and V by 5 bases; bases with no gene match: 4. The CDR3 covers 13 residues. Germline loops: CDR1 KGHSH, CDR2 LQKENI. The full variable domain, completed using reference TRBV18 and TRBJ1-2, is NAGVMQNPRHLVRRRGQEARLRCSPMKGHSHVYWYRQLPEEGLKFMVYLQKENIIDESGMPKERFSAEFPKEGPSILRIQQVVRGDSAAYFCASSSTGGNGYTFGSGTRLTVV.

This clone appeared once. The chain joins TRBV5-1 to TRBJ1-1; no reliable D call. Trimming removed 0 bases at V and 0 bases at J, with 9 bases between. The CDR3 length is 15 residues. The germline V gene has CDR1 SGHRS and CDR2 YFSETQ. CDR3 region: CASSLAQIMNTEAFF. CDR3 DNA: TGCGCCAGCAGCTTGGCCCAGATCATGAACACTGAAGCTTTCTTT.

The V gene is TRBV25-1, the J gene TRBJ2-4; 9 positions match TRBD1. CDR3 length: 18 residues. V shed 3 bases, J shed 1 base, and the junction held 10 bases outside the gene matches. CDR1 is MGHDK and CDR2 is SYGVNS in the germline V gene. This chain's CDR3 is CASSDRQGDGNAKNIQYF. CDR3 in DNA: TGTGCCAGCAGTGACCGACAGGGGGATGGGAACGCCAAAAACATTCAGTACTTC.

This CDR3 reads CASSLNRVEAFF. In DNA form, the CDR3 reads TGTGCCAGCAGTTTGAACAGAGTTGAAGCTTTCTTT. The chain recombines TRBV27 with TRBJ1-1; no clear D gene. V shed 3 bases and J shed 7 bases, with 9 bases lying between them. Germline loops: CDR1 MNHEY, CDR2 SMNVEV (reference sequence). This CDR3 is 12 amino acids long.

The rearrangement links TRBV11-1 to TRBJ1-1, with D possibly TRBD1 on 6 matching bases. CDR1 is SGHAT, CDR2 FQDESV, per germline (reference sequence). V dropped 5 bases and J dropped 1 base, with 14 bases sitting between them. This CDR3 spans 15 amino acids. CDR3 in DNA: TGTGCCAGCAGCCGAACAGGGACCGAGAACACTGAAGCTTTCTTT. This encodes CASSRTGTENTEAFF.

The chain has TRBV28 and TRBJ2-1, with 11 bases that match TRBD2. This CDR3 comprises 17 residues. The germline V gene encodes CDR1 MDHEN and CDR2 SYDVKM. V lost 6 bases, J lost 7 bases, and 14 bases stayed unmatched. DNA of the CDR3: TGTGCCAGCAGCCTCGGGCTAGCGGGAGGAGAAGGTAATGAGCAGTTCTTC. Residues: CASSLGLAGGEGNEQFF.

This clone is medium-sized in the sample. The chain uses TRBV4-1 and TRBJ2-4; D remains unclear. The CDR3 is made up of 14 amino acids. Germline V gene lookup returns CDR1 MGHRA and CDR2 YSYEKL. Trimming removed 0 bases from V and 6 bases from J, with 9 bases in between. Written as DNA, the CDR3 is TGCGCCAGCAGCCAAGAACTGGCGGCAAACATTCAGTACTTC. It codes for CASSQELAANIQYF.

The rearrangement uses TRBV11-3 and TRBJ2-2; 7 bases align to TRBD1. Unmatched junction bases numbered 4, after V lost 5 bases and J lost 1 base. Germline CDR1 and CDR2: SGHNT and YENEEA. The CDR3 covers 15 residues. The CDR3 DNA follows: TGTGCCAGCAGCCCGGGACAGCTGAACACCGGGGAGCTGTTTTTT. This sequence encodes CASSPGQLNTGELFF.

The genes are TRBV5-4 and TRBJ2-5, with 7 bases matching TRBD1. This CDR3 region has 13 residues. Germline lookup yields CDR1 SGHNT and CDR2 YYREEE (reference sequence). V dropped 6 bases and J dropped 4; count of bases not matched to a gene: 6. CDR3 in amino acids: CASKTGVGETQYF. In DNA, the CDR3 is TGTGCCAGCAAAACAGGGGTCGGAGAGACCCAGTACTTC.

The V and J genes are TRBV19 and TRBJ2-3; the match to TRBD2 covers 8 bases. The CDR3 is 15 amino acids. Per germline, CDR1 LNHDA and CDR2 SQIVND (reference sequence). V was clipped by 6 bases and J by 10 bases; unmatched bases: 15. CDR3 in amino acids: CASSRAAGGREAQYF. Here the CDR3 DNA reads TGTGCCAGTAGCCGGGCGGCGGGGGGCCGGGAGGCGCAGTATTTT. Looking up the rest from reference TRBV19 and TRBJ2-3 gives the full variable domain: DGGITQSPKYLFRKEGQNVTLSCEQNLNHDAMYWYRQDPGQGLRLIYYSQIVNDFQKGDIAEGYSVSREKKESFPLTVTSAQKNPTAFYLCASSRAAGGREAQYFGPGTRLTVL.

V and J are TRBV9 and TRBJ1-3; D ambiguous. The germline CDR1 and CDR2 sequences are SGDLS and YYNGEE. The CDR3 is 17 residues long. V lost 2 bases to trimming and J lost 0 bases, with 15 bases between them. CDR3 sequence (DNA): TGTGCCAGCAGCGTTCATCCAGGCGAGGGCTCTGGAAACACCATATATTTT. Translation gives CASSVHPGEGSGNTIYF.

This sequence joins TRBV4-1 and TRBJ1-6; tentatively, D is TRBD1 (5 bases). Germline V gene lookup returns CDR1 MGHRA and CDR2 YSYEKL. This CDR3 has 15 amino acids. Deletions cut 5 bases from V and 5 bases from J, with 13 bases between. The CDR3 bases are TGCGCCAGCAGCTCAGAGACAGTAAATAATTCACCCCTCCACTTT. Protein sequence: CASSSETVNNSPLHF.

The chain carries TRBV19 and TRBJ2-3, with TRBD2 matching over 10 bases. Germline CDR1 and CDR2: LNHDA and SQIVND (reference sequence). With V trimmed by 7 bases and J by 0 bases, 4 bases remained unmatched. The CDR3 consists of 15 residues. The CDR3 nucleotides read TGTGCCAGTAAAACTAGCGGGGCTAGCACAGATACGCAGTATTTT. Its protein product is CASKTSGASTDTQYF.